Each of the 27 T cell receptor beta chains below was sequenced from the same sample in a study of shared T cell receptors in the human thymus. Profiling relied on immunoSEQ multiplex PCR, and the TCRdb table lists in-frame clones only, not all of them. The sample consists of 500,000 to 750,000 clones, roughly 90% of them appearing once. This same sample was also part of a study on human thymus T cells.

Sequenced: thymocytes. These receptors came from a boy in the first two years of life with a congenital heart defect.

This sequence joins TRBV27 and TRBJ1-4; D gene unclear. The CDR3 contains 13 residues. The V gene lost 7 bases and the J gene lost 8 bases, with 14 bases spanning the gap. The V gene's germline CDR1 is MNHEY and CDR2 SMNVEV (reference sequence). In nucleotides, the CDR3 is TGTGCCAGCAAGCTACACCGAGGGGAAAAACTGTTTTTT. Protein product: CASKLHRGEKLFF.

The rearrangement uses TRBV27 and TRBJ2-3, with TRBD2 matching over 7 bases. The CDR3 has 15 residues. Germline lookup yields CDR1 MNHEY and CDR2 SMNVEV (reference sequence). V was pared by 11 bases and J by 3 bases, with 14 bases of the junction left unmatched. The CDR3 nucleotides are TGTGCCCCCAGTGGGGTAGCGGGTATTACAGATACGCAGTATTTT. It encodes CAPSGVAGITDTQYF.

The chain carries TRBV10-3 and TRBJ1-1; tentative D call: TRBD1 (5 bases). Trimming cost V 2 bases and J 6 bases, with 13 bases left between them. CDR1 and CDR2 (germline): ENHRY, SYGVKD. CDR3 length: 14 residues. CDR3 sequence: CAISEKGVPPEAFF. DNA for the CDR3: TGTGCCATCAGTGAGAAAGGGGTCCCCCCTGAAGCTTTCTTT.

The gene calls are TRBV18 and TRBJ2-7, with 7 bases that match TRBD1. J gave up 1 base and V 2 bases, and 2 bases lay outside the gene matches. The CDR3 totals 14 residues. Looked up from germline, CDR1 is KGHSH and CDR2 is LQKENI. The CDR3 here is CASSPWTGSYEQYF. CDR3 sequence (DNA): TGTGCCAGCTCACCATGGACAGGATCCTACGAGCAGTACTTC. Looking up the rest from reference TRBV18 and TRBJ2-7 gives the full variable domain: NAGVMQNPRHLVRRRGQEARLRCSPMKGHSHVYWYRQLPEEGLKFMVYLQKENIIDESGMPKERFSAEFPKEGPSILRIQQVVRGDSAAYFCASSPWTGSYEQYFGPGTRLTVT.

The V and J genes are TRBV25-1 and TRBJ2-7, with D unresolved. V lost 5 bases and J 3 bases, leaving 5 bases between the germline ends. CDR1 and CDR2 from the germline V gene are MGHDK and SYGVNS. CDR3 length: 11 amino acids. In DNA form, the CDR3 reads TGTGCCAGCAGTCCCCTCTACGAGCAGTACTTC. Protein: CASSPLYEQYF.

This chain connects TRBV30 to TRBJ2-4; D unclear. Per germline, CDR1 GTSNPN and CDR2 SVGIG (reference sequence). This CDR3 is 17 amino acids long. The V and J ends lost 0 bases and 2 bases respectively, with 17 bases between them. CDR3 protein: CAWSVPGFLRSKNIQYF. Written as DNA, the CDR3 is TGTGCCTGGAGTGTACCCGGGTTTCTTCGATCCAAAAACATTCAGTACTTC.

The chain couples TRBV7-2 to TRBJ2-7; D is unresolved. V was shortened by 5 bases and J by 4 bases, with 18 bases between the two germline ends. The V gene's germline CDR1 is SGHTA and CDR2 FQGNSA. This CDR3 is 15 amino acids long. CDR3 in DNA: TGTGCCAGCAGCGAACAGTGGGCTGAAAGTTACGAGCAGTACTTC. It specifies CASSEQWAESYEQYF. The whole variable domain, remainder taken from reference TRBV7-2 and TRBJ2-7, is GAGVSQSPSNKVTEKGKDVELRCDPISGHTALYWYRQSLGQGLEFLIYFQGNSAPDKSGLPSDRFSAERTGGSVSTLTIQRTQQEDSAVYLCASSEQWAESYEQYFGPGTRLTVT.

The gene calls are TRBV27 and TRBJ2-1; D perhaps matches TRBD1 (5 bases). The CDR3 covers 16 residues. The germline V gene has CDR1 MNHEY and CDR2 SMNVEV (reference sequence). Trimming took 5 bases from V and 0 from J, leaving 14 bases between them. This CDR3 is CASSLRQTSSYNEQFF. CDR3 DNA sequence: TGTGCCAGCAGTCTTCGACAGACCAGCTCCTACAATGAGCAGTTCTTC.

This rearrangement joins TRBV28 to TRBJ2-1, with a weak D call TRBD1 (7 bases). Trimming left V 3 bases short and J 4 bases short, with 28 bases between. Per the germline V gene, CDR1 is MDHEN and CDR2 is SYDVKM. The CDR3 extends over 20 amino acids. This chain's CDR3 is CASSLGRDSLARDSYNEQFF. For the CDR3, the DNA is TGTGCCAGCAGTTTGGGGCGGGACAGTCTCGCCCGTGATTCATACAATGAGCAGTTCTTC.

The CDR3 bases are TGCGCCAGCAGCTTAGGGCAGGGAGGCTCCTACGAGCAGTACTTC. Protein product: CASSLGQGGSYEQYF. The V call is TRBV5-1, the J call TRBJ2-7, with a tentative D call TRBD2 (6 bases). Per germline, CDR1 SGHRS and CDR2 YFSETQ. The CDR3 loop spans 15 amino acids. Trimming took off 2 bases at V and 0 bases at J, with 12 bases between the two ends.

The chain uses TRBV6-6 and TRBJ1-1; 7 nucleotides line up with TRBD1. The J segment lost 1 base and the V segment lost 2 bases, leaving 7 bases of the junction unmatched. CDR1 and CDR2 (germline): MNHNY, SVGAGI (reference sequence). The CDR3 runs 16 residues. For the CDR3, the DNA is TGTGCCAGCAGTTACCATCCAGGGGGAAGGAACACTGAAGCTTTCTTT. It specifies CASSYHPGGRNTEAFF.

The gene calls are TRBV21-1 and TRBJ1-1; the listed D gene, TRBD1, was not tested against the DNA. TRBV21-1 is classified as a pseudogene. The CDR3 contains 14 residues. The CDR3 loop is CASRRQGAGTEAFF. CDR3 coding DNA: TGTGCCAGCAGGAGACAGGGGGCTGGTACTGAAGCTTTCTTT.

This rearrangement joins TRBV18 to TRBJ1-2; D unclear. The germline V gene has CDR1 KGHSH and CDR2 LQKENI. V lost 6 bases and J 7 bases, leaving 18 bases between the germline ends. The CDR3 consists of 14 residues. The CDR3 DNA sequence: TGTGCCAGCTCCTTTTTACGCGCCGGTATTGGCTACACCTTC. Amino acids: CASSFLRAGIGYTF.

V is TRBV5-4 and J is TRBJ2-7; 8 nucleotides match TRBD2. The germline gives CDR1 SGHNT, CDR2 YYREEE (reference sequence). The length of the CDR3 is 17 residues. The V segment lost 3 bases and the J segment 0 bases; nucleotides outside the gene matches: 11. The CDR3 region is CASSSWGAGVGSYEQYF. The CDR3 DNA follows: TGTGCCAGCAGCTCTTGGGGAGCGGGAGTAGGCTCCTACGAGCAGTACTTC.

V usage is TRBV10-3 and J usage is TRBJ1-2, with 10 bases identical to TRBD1. Per the germline V gene, CDR1 is ENHRY and CDR2 is SYGVKD. V was pared by 6 bases and J by 0 bases, with 10 bases of the junction left unmatched. The length of the CDR3 is 17 residues. For the CDR3, the DNA is TGTGCCATCAGGTCAGGACAGGGGGATCCCGCTAACTATGGCTACACCTTC. Encoded protein: CAIRSGQGDPANYGYTF.

The chain links TRBV11-3 to TRBJ2-5; the D is unclear. Germline-derived CDR1 and CDR2 are SGHNT and YENEEA. Trimming pared 4 bases from V and 1 base from J, leaving 19 bases between. This CDR3 has 17 amino acids. DNA for the CDR3: TGTGCCAGCAGCTCACTCCGTCGGAGAAGGTCCCAAGAGACCCAGTACTTC. It codes for CASSSLRRRRSQETQYF.

The V and J genes are TRBV27 and TRBJ2-7, with 7 bases identical to TRBD2. Germline-derived CDR1 and CDR2 are MNHEY and SMNVEV (reference sequence). This CDR3 contains 12 residues. V shed 4 bases and J 12 bases; nucleotides not matched to a gene: 9. CDR3 region: CASSSLAGVLYF. For the CDR3, the DNA is TGTGCCAGCAGTTCTTTGGCGGGAGTTTTGTACTTC.

This rearrangement joins TRBV28 to TRBJ1-1, with 8 bases identical to TRBD1. Germline-derived CDR1 and CDR2 are MDHEN and SYDVKM. CDR3 length: 13 amino acids. V was pared by 3 bases and J by 6 bases, with 3 bases of the junction left unmatched. The CDR3 DNA is TGTGCCAGCAGTTTCCTACAGGGGGCTGAAGCTTTCTTT. Translated: CASSFLQGAEAFF. The variable domain in full, completed from reference TRBV28 and TRBJ1-1, reads DVKVTQSSRYLVKRTGEKVFLECVQDMDHENMFWYRQDPGLGLRLIYFSYDVKMKEKGDIPEGYSVSREKKERFSLILESASTNQTSMYLCASSFLQGAEAFFGQGTRLTVV.

The chain recombines TRBV28 with TRBJ2-5; 9 nucleotides line up with TRBD2. Losses at the gene ends were 1 base for V and 5 bases for J; bases not matched to a gene: 14. CDR1 and CDR2 from the germline V gene are MDHEN and SYDVKM. The CDR3 has 18 amino acids. The CDR3 region is CASSLLRGLAGRWETQYF. The CDR3 bases are TGTGCCAGCAGTTTATTGAGGGGACTAGCAGGGAGGTGGGAGACCCAGTACTTC.

The V call is TRBV4-3, the J call TRBJ1-1; maybe TRBD1 (6 bases). CDR3 length: 14 amino acids. The germline V gene encodes CDR1 LGHNA and CDR2 YSLEER. The V gene lost 3 bases and the J gene lost 3 bases, with 11 bases spanning the gap. The CDR3 sequence is CASSHQGTHTEAFF. Written as DNA, the CDR3 is TGCGCCAGCAGCCATCAGGGGACCCACACTGAAGCTTTCTTT.

The count of this clone is one. Other DNA sequences in this sample translate to the same CDR3. This chain links TRBV10-3 with TRBJ1-2; possibly TRBD1 for D (5 bases). V shed 0 bases and J shed 5 bases, with 10 bases lying between them. CDR1 is ENHRY, CDR2 SYGVKD, per germline. This CDR3 comprises 14 residues. CDR3 in DNA: TGTGCCATCAGTGAGTCGGGGGGAGGATATGGCTACACCTTC. Encoded protein: CAISESGGGYGYTF.

The V and J genes are TRBV5-1 and TRBJ2-3, with D perhaps being TRBD1 or TRBD2 (5 bases each). V was pared by 4 bases and J by 1 base, with 22 bases between. This CDR3 has 18 residues. Per germline, CDR1 SGHRS and CDR2 YFSETQ. The chain's CDR3 is CASSMGPRSLLGTDTQYF. CDR3 sequence (DNA): TGCGCCAGCAGCATGGGACCTCGATCCTTGCTAGGCACAGATACGCAGTATTTT. The variable domain in full, with the rest retrieved from reference TRBV5-1 and TRBJ2-3, is KAGVTQTPRYLIKTRGQQVTLSCSPISGHRSVSWYQQTPGQGLQFLFEYFSETQRNKGNFPGRFSGRQFSNSRSEMNVSTLELGDSALYLCASSMGPRSLLGTDTQYFGPGTRLTVL.

The rearrangement links TRBV29-1 to TRBJ2-2; 8 bases fit TRBD1. This CDR3 has 14 residues. Germline CDR1 is SQVTM and CDR2 is ANQGSEA. The V and J ends lost 6 bases and 1 base, in that order; junction bases with no gene match: 4. The CDR3 nucleotides are TGCAGCGTCACGGGGACAGGGAACACCGGGGAGCTGTTTTTT. As protein: CSVTGTGNTGELFF.

Written as DNA, the CDR3 is TGTGCTAGTGGCCCGGGACAGGGCGACTATGGCTACACCTTC. It specifies CASGPGQGDYGYTF. The chain recombines TRBV12-5 with TRBJ1-2, with 9 positions matching TRBD1. The trim removed 6 bases at V and 3 bases at J, leaving 5 bases unmatched. This CDR3 has 14 amino acids. Germline V gene lookup returns CDR1 LGHNT and CDR2 FRNRAP.

The V gene is TRBV5-1, the J gene TRBJ2-5; 7 bases are a match to TRBD2. With 0 bases clipped from V and 3 bases from J, the junction kept 20 bases outside the gene matches. Germline V gives CDR1 SGHRS, CDR2 YFSETQ. This CDR3 comprises 20 residues. The CDR3 loop is CASSLALSPRAWGGEETQYF. The CDR3 DNA reads TGCGCCAGCAGCTTGGCCCTCAGTCCCAGGGCGTGGGGAGGGGAAGAGACCCAGTACTTC.

The chain carries TRBV7-2 and TRBJ1-2, with D possibly being TRBD1 (6 bases). The ends were cut back, 1 base at V and 2 bases at J, with 17 bases in the middle. Per germline, CDR1 SGHTA and CDR2 FQGNSA. The CDR3 runs 17 residues. The CDR3: CASSLEGPGHINYGYTF. CDR3 bases: TGTGCCAGCAGCTTAGAGGGGCCGGGACATATAAACTATGGCTACACCTTC.

This chain uses TRBV14 with TRBJ1-6; 7 nucleotides line up with TRBD1. Germline CDR1 reads SGHDN; CDR2 reads FVKESK. V lost 1 base and J lost 9; bases outside the gene matches: 6. This CDR3 has 15 amino acids. This CDR3 reads CASSQATGPLSPLHF. CDR3 in DNA: TGTGCCAGCAGCCAAGCGACAGGGCCTCTTTCACCCCTCCACTTT.